A selection of T cell receptor beta chains follows, all from one sample in a study of tumor and adjacent non-tumor tissue in lung cancer. TCRdb redid the calling of the multiplex PCR reads with MiXCR, one entry per CDR3 protein. The sample lists tens of thousands of distinct CDR3 sequences, about 56% occurring once. Specimen: distant non-tumor lung tissue. Source of these receptors: a man between 65 and 85 years old with non-small cell lung cancer. Both conserved end residues are part of each CDR3. D genes are given only for firm matches. Only part of the rows carry a size: once, few, many, or a class if the clone is expanded.

CDR3nt: TGTGCCTGCAGTGTCCTCACACAACAGGGTAGGAGCACTGAAGCTTTCTTT; CDR3aa: CACSVLTQQGRSTEAFF; v_gene: TRBV12-3/TRBV12-4; j_gene: TRBJ1-1; d_gene: NA; abundance: once
CDR3nt: TGCGCCAGCAGCTTGGGGACAAGGGGCCGAGTGACCCAGTACTTC; CDR3aa: CASSLGTRGRVTQYF; v_gene: TRBV5-1; j_gene: TRBJ2-5; d_gene: NA; abundance: NA
CDR3nt: TGTGCCAGCAGCGCACAACAAGGGAGGCACACAGATAGGCAGTATTTT; CDR3aa: CASSAQQGRHTDRQYF; v_gene: TRBV11-2; j_gene: TRBJ2-3; d_gene: NA; abundance: NA
CDR3nt: TGTGCCAGCGGCTTGATGCTGGGTAACACCGGGGAGCTGTTTTTT; CDR3aa: CASGLMLGNTGELFF; v_gene: TRBV5-5; j_gene: TRBJ2-2; d_gene: NA; abundance: NA
CDR3nt: TGTGCCAGCAGCTTCTTTGATAAGACTGCAGGTGAGCAGTACTTC; CDR3aa: CASSFFDKTAGEQYF; v_gene: TRBV11-2; j_gene: TRBJ2-7; d_gene: NA; abundance: NA
CDR3nt: TGTGCCAGCGGCCCGGATAGGGTGTCCTACGAGCAGTACTTC; CDR3aa: CASGPDRVSYEQYF; v_gene: TRBV5-6; j_gene: TRBJ2-7; d_gene: NA; abundance: NA
CDR3nt: TGTGCCAGCAGTTCGGACAGGACGTTCTACGAGCAGTACTTC; CDR3aa: CASSSDRTFYEQYF; v_gene: TRBV28; j_gene: TRBJ2-7; d_gene: TRBD1; abundance: few
CDR3nt: TGTGTCACCAGTGATCCAGGACATATCGAACAGTATTTT; CDR3aa: CVTSDPGHIEQYF; v_gene: TRBV24-1; j_gene: TRBJ2-3; d_gene: NA; abundance: NA
CDR3nt: TGTGCCAGCAGCTTCAGACCCCTAGCGGGGAGCCCATACGAGCAGTACTTC; CDR3aa: CASSFRPLAGSPYEQYF; v_gene: TRBV11-2; j_gene: TRBJ2-7; d_gene: TRBD2; abundance: NA
CDR3nt: TGCAGTGCTAGATCTTCCAAGGGACCCAATGGGGAGCAGTTCTTC; CDR3aa: CSARSSKGPNGEQFF; v_gene: TRBV20-1; j_gene: TRBJ2-1; d_gene: NA; abundance: many
CDR3nt: TGTGCCAGCAGCCTAAACAGGGGTTATTCCAAAAACATTCAGTACTTC; CDR3aa: CASSLNRGYSKNIQYF; v_gene: TRBV11-3; j_gene: TRBJ2-4; d_gene: TRBD1; abundance: NA
CDR3nt: TGTGCCAGCAGCTTAACAGGGGGTGGAAACACCATATATTTT; CDR3aa: CASSLTGGGNTIYF; v_gene: TRBV7-9; j_gene: TRBJ1-3; d_gene: TRBD1; abundance: many
CDR3nt: TGTGCCTGGAGAATAAGACAGGGCCCCAAGTTTGGGGCCAACGTCCTGACTTTC; CDR3aa: CAWRIRQGPKFGANVLTF; v_gene: TRBV30; j_gene: TRBJ2-6; d_gene: TRBD1; abundance: many
CDR3nt: TGTGCCAGCAGTTACCTGAGGTCAGACACAGATACGCAGTATTTT; CDR3aa: CASSYLRSDTDTQYF; v_gene: TRBV6-6; j_gene: TRBJ2-3; d_gene: NA; abundance: NA
CDR3nt: TGCAGTGTTGAAGACCTACAGGGGGGAGTTGGTAAGTACTTC; CDR3aa: CSVEDLQGGVGKYF; v_gene: TRBV29-1; j_gene: TRBJ2-5; d_gene: TRBD1; abundance: few
CDR3nt: TGCGCCAGCAGCCAAAAGGCGAACGCGCGTAATGAAAAACTGTTTTTT; CDR3aa: CASSQKANARNEKLFF; v_gene: TRBV4-1; j_gene: TRBJ1-4; d_gene: NA; abundance: NA
CDR3nt: TGTGCCAGCAGTTCGACCGGGACGCAGAATGAAAAACTGTTTTTT; CDR3aa: CASSSTGTQNEKLFF; v_gene: TRBV6-5; j_gene: TRBJ1-4; d_gene: NA; abundance: many
CDR3nt: TGCGCCAGCAGCTCCAGCGGGGGGAGGGCCTACGAGCAGTACTTC; CDR3aa: CASSSSGGRAYEQYF; v_gene: TRBV5-1; j_gene: TRBJ2-7; d_gene: TRBD2; abundance: NA
CDR3nt: TGTGCCTGCAGTTCCAGCGGGGGGGCCTCCGGGGAGCTGTTTTTT; CDR3aa: CACSSSGGASGELFF; v_gene: TRBV7-3; j_gene: TRBJ2-2; d_gene: TRBD2; abundance: NA